The source of this T cell receptor beta chain is a study of blood T cell repertoires in COVID-19. CDR1 and CDR2 (germline): MRHNA, SNTAGT. The CDR3 has 14 residues. The V and J ends lost 5 bases and 4 bases, in that order; junction bases with no gene match: 4. The table came from immunoSEQ multiplex PCR; TCRdb's copy has only in-frame clones and leaves some out. This sample has 270,000 or so clones, with 75% to 90% found just once. This TCR was recovered from a woman in her twenties or thirties with acute COVID-19. The material sequenced was PBMCs or T cells enriched from blood (not recorded which). The rearrangement joins TRBV6-4 to TRBJ2-7, with 11 bases that match TRBD2. The CDR3 region has the DNA TGTGCCAGCAGTACTAGCGGGAGACGGTACGAGCAGTACTTC. Translated, it gives CASSTSGRRYEQYF.